This is a list of T cell receptor beta chains from one sample in a study of control samples from healthy donors and cancer patients. Measured with immunoSEQ multiplex PCR; TCRdb has only the in-frame clones, and not every one. The table includes under 150,000 clones, about 88% detected once. Source material: blood. The origin of the receptors is a woman in her twenties or thirties in good health. Both conserved end residues are part of each CDR3. A D gene is named only where the DNA matches it firmly. Rows give clone size only sometimes, using once, few, many, or a class for an expanded clone.

j_gene	v_gene	abundance	d_gene	CDR3nt	CDR3aa
TRBJ2-3	TRBV9	-	-	TGTGCCAGCAGCGTAGGGGGAGTTTGGACAGATACGCAGTATTTT	CASSVGGVWTDTQYF
TRBJ2-3	TRBV11-2	-	-	TGTGCCAGCAGCTCCCTAGCACAGGGGGGGGCAGATACGCAGTATTTT	CASSSLAQGGADTQYF
TRBJ1-5	TRBV19	-	-	TGTGCCAGTACCACACAGGCGGGTCAGCCCCAGCATTTT	CASTTQAGQPQHF
TRBJ2-7	TRBV6-5	-	TRBD2	TGTGCCAGCAGTTCGACTAGCGGCTCCTACGAGCAGTACTTC	CASSSTSGSYEQYF
TRBJ1-2	TRBV15	-	-	TGTGCCACCAGCGGCAATCAGATCTATGGCTACACCTTC	CATSGNQIYGYTF
TRBJ2-1	TRBV19	-	TRBD2	TGTGCCAGTAGCTACGGACTAGCGGACAATGAGCAGTTCTTC	CASSYGLADNEQFF
TRBJ2-3	TRBV28	-	TRBD1	TGTGCCAGCAGTTGGGGACAGGGGCTTCGCACAGATACGCAGTATTTT	CASSWGQGLRTDTQYF
TRBJ2-7	TRBV19	-	-	TGTGCCAGTAGTATAGAAGGAGGCAGCGAGCAGTACTTC	CASSIEGGSEQYF
TRBJ2-1	TRBV7-3	few	-	TGTGCCAGCAGCTTTGGCGGGTCGAATGAGCAGTTCTTC	CASSFGGSNEQFF
TRBJ2-2	TRBV11-2	-	TRBD2	TGTGCCAGCAGCATGCTAGCGGGAGGTGCCGGGGAGCTGTTTTTT	CASSMLAGGAGELFF
TRBJ1-6	TRBV28	-	-	TGTGCCAGCAGTTTATCCGGGACAACAGATAATTCACCCCTCCACTTT	CASSLSGTTDNSPLHF
TRBJ2-1	TRBV27	-	TRBD1	TGTGCCAGCAGTTTATCCCTGACAGGGCGCTACAATGAGCAGTTCTTC	CASSLSLTGRYNEQFF
TRBJ2-7	TRBV5-1	-	-	TGCGCCAGCAGCTTCTCAGAGAGGAGGTACGAGCAGTACTTC	CASSFSERRYEQYF
TRBJ1-6	TRBV30	-	-	TGTGCCTGGAGCGATTCGACAGTTATCAATTCACCCCTCCACTTT	CAWSDSTVINSPLHF
TRBJ2-5	TRBV6-5	-	TRBD1	TGTGCCAGCAGTTTTTCTAGGACAGGGCTAGAGACCCAGTACTTC	CASSFSRTGLETQYF
TRBJ2-1	TRBV9	-	TRBD2	TGTGCCAGCAGCGCCAGCGGGAGACCCCCGAATGAGCAGTTCTTC	CASSASGRPPNEQFF
TRBJ1-4	TRBV10-3	-	-	TGTGCCATCAGCCCAGGGGTCGGAGGGGAAAAACTGTTTTTT	CAISPGVGGEKLFF
TRBJ1-1	TRBV5-1	-	-	TGCGCCAGCAGCCGCTCGGGAGGGGGAAACACTGAAGCTTTCTTT	CASSRSGGGNTEAFF
TRBJ1-5	TRBV6-5	-	-	TGTGCCAGCAGGAACCAGAGTCCCGGGGGTCCCCAGCATTTT	CASRNQSPGGPQHF
TRBJ2-7	TRBV27	-	-	TGTGCCAGCAGTTTATCAAGTGCGTCGATCCCCTACGAGCAGTACTTC	CASSLSSASIPYEQYF
TRBJ2-1	TRBV24-1	-	-	TGTGCCACCAGTGGCCTCCCGGGACTGAACTACAATGAGCAGTTCTTC	CATSGLPGLNYNEQFF
TRBJ1-3	TRBV5-6	-	-	TGTGCCAGCAGCTTGGCCAGCAGAGGCTCTGGAAACACCATATATTTT	CASSLASRGSGNTIYF
TRBJ2-7	TRBV5-6	-	-	TGTGCCAGCAGCTTGGTCTCCCTCTCCTACGAGCAGTACTTC	CASSLVSLSYEQYF
TRBJ2-5	TRBV3-1/TRBV3-2	-	-	TGTGCCAGCAGCCAAGATGTAGGGGGGGAGACCCAGTACTTC	CASSQDVGGETQYF
TRBJ1-1	TRBV19	-	TRBD1	TGTGCCAGTAGTATTCAACAGGGGGCCGAAGCTTTCTTT	CASSIQQGAEAFF
TRBJ2-2	TRBV19	-	TRBD2	TGTGCCAGTAGTATACCCGGGACTAGCGACGCCGGGGAGCTGTTTTTT	CASSIPGTSDAGELFF
TRBJ1-5	TRBV28	-	-	TGTGCCAGCCTCGGCTGGGAGCAGGGCAATCAGCCCCAGCATTTT	CASLGWEQGNQPQHF
TRBJ2-1	TRBV7-2	-	-	TGTGCCAGCAGCCAGGTCCTCGGGGATGAGCAGTTCTTC	CASSQVLGDEQFF
TRBJ1-1	TRBV6-5	-	-	TGTGCCAGCAGTTCTGGTGACAATCCCATGAACACTGAAGCTTTCTTT	CASSSGDNPMNTEAFF
TRBJ2-1	TRBV6-4	-	-	TGTGCCAGCAGGACTTTGGGGGGCGAGCAGTTCTTC	CASRTLGGEQFF
TRBJ2-3	TRBV9	once	-	TGTGCCAGCAGCGTAGGGGTAGCTGAAAGCACAGATACGCAGTATTTT	CASSVGVAESTDTQYF
TRBJ1-2	TRBV3-1/TRBV3-2	-	-	TGTGCCAGCAGCCAAGGGGCGGCGGGGGCCCGGGGCTACACCTTC	CASSQGAAGARGYTF
TRBJ2-5	TRBV7-2	-	TRBD2	TGTGCCAGCAGCATAGTCCTAGCGGACCCGTACCAAGAGACCCAGTACTTC	CASSIVLADPYQETQYF